The TCR beta chain under discussion was sequenced for a study of T cell responses to AZD1222 COVID-19 vaccine. General study findings and limits: Every sample of the repertoires postdated the peak T cell response. Clonal diversity may have been underestimated, and the donors were mostly white British, with more females than males. Spike-specific TCR breadth rose after two AZD1222 doses, and depth rose as well. The study reported that nearly half of spike-specific TCRs target unmutated variant regions.

Trimming removed 8 bases from V and 0 bases from J, with 10 bases in between. Looked up from germline, CDR1 is MNHEY and CDR2 is SVGAGI. The length of the CDR3 is 14 residues. In this sample, this clone turned up once. No antigen is known for it. Using immunoSEQ multiplex PCR, the repertoire was profiled, and TCRdb retains in-frame clones only, with some absent. The table records 150,000 to 200,000 clones, 90% to 95% of them present only once. The receptor's source is an adult in good health. This specimen consisted of peripheral blood, obtained on day 0 of AZD1222 vaccination. The chain has TRBV6-5 and TRBJ2-2; D unclear. This chain's CDR3 is CASRRKANTGELFF. CDR3 sequence (DNA): TGTGCCAGCCGTAGGAAAGCGAACACCGGGGAGCTGTTTTTT.